This is a list of T cell receptor beta chains from one sample in a study of cytomegalovirus exposure and HLA in healthy donors. TCRdb's table, derived via immunoSEQ multiplex PCR, lists solely in-frame clones and lacks some. The table includes about 84,000 clones, 55% to 70% detected once. Material: PBMCs. The receptors were gathered from a woman aged 40 to 55 in good health and CMV-seropositive. Both conserved end residues are part of each CDR3. A D gene is named only where the DNA matches it firmly.

v_call: TRBV19
cdr3_length: 15
j_call: TRBJ2-2
d_call: .
cdr3_aa: CASSIDTGFTGELFF
cdr3_nt: TGTGCCAGTAGTATAGATACTGGTTTCACCGGGGAGCTGTTTTTT

v_call: TRBV7-8
cdr3_length: 15
j_call: TRBJ1-5
d_call: .
cdr3_aa: CASSLGRISNQPQHF
cdr3_nt: TGTGCCAGCAGCTTAGGGCGGATTAGCAATCAGCCCCAGCATTTT

v_call: TRBV7-8
cdr3_length: 15
j_call: TRBJ1-2
d_call: TRBD1
cdr3_aa: CASSDRDRKIYGYTF
cdr3_nt: TGTGCCAGCAGCGACCGGGACAGGAAGATTTATGGCTACACCTTC

v_call: TRBV2
cdr3_length: 15
j_call: TRBJ2-3
d_call: TRBD2
cdr3_aa: CASHWTSGKTDTQYF
cdr3_nt: TGTGCCAGCCACTGGACTAGCGGGAAAACAGATACGCAGTATTTT

v_call: TRBV27
cdr3_length: 18
j_call: TRBJ2-7
d_call: TRBD2
cdr3_aa: CASSLSLRTSGTPYEQYF
cdr3_nt: TGTGCCAGCAGTTTATCCCTTAGGACTAGCGGGACCCCCTACGAGCAGTACTTC

v_call: TRBV7-8
cdr3_length: 15
j_call: TRBJ2-3
d_call: TRBD2
cdr3_aa: CASSLGTSGTDTQYF
cdr3_nt: TGTGCCAGCAGCTTAGGGACTAGCGGCACAGATACGCAGTATTTT

v_call: TRBV6-1
cdr3_length: 15
j_call: TRBJ2-7
d_call: TRBD2
cdr3_aa: CASSVGTSGSYEQYF
cdr3_nt: TGTGCCAGCAGTGTCGGGACTAGCGGTTCCTACGAGCAGTACTTC

v_call: TRBV10-2
cdr3_length: 13
j_call: TRBJ1-5
d_call: TRBD1
cdr3_aa: CASSPGQGQPQHF
cdr3_nt: TGCGCCAGCAGTCCGGGACAGGGACAGCCCCAGCATTTT

v_call: TRBV5-1
cdr3_length: 16
j_call: TRBJ1-6
d_call: TRBD1
cdr3_aa: CASTEQGSSYNSPLHF
cdr3_nt: TGCGCCAGCACCGAACAGGGGAGCTCCTATAATTCACCCCTCCACTTT

v_call: TRBV18
cdr3_length: 13
j_call: TRBJ2-7
d_call: .
cdr3_aa: CASSPPASSDQYF
cdr3_nt: TGTGCCAGCTCCCCTCCGGCTAGCTCAGATCAGTACTTC

v_call: TRBV5-8
cdr3_length: 14
j_call: TRBJ2-1
d_call: .
cdr3_aa: CASEGWGAYNEQFF
cdr3_nt: TGTGCCAGCGAAGGGTGGGGGGCCTACAATGAGCAGTTCTTC

v_call: TRBV11-2
cdr3_length: 14
j_call: TRBJ1-2
d_call: TRBD1
cdr3_aa: CASSLNRGDYGYTF
cdr3_nt: TGTGCCAGCAGCTTAAACAGGGGAGACTATGGCTACACCTTC